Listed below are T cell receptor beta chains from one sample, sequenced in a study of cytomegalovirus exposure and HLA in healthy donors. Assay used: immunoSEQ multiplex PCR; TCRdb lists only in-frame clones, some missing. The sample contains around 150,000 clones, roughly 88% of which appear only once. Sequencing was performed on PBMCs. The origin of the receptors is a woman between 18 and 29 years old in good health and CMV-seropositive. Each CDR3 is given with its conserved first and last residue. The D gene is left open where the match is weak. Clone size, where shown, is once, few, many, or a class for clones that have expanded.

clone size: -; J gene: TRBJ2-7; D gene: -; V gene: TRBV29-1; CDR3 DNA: TGCAGCGTTGATATCTTAGGCAGGGGCTACGAGCAGTACTTC; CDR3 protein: CSVDILGRGYEQYF
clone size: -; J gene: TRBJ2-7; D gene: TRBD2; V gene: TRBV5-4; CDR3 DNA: TGTGCCAGCAGCAACAAATCCGGGACTAGCGGGGGGGCCTACGAGCAGTACTTC; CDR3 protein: CASSNKSGTSGGAYEQYF
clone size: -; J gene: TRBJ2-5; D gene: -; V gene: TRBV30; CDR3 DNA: TGTGCCTGGAGTGGCGGGGAGACCCAGTACTTC; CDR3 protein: CAWSGGETQYF
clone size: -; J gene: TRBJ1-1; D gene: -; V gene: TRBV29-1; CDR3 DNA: TGCAGCGTTGAATTGAAGCTGGCAGGTGAAGCTTTCTTT; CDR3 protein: CSVELKLAGEAFF
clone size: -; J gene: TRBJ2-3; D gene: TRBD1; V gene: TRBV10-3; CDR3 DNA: TGTGCCACATCAATTCGACAGGGGGCGGCGAATACGCAGTATTTT; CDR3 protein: CATSIRQGAANTQYF
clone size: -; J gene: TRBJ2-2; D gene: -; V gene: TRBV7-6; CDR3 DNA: TGTGCCAGCAGCTCTTTAACAGGCACCGGGGAGCTGTTTTTT; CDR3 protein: CASSSLTGTGELFF
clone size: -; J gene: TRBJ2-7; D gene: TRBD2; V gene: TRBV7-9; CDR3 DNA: TGTGCCAGCAGCTCGGGGCTAGCGGGTGATACCCCCACCTACGAGCAGTACTTC; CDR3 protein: CASSSGLAGDTPTYEQYF
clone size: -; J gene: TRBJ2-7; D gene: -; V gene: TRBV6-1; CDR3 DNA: TGTGCCAGCAGTGAAGCGGCTGTCTACGAGCAGTACTTC; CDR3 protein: CASSEAAVYEQYF
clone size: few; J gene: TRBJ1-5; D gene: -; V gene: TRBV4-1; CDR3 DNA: TGCGCCAGCAGCCATACAGGAAATAGCAATCAGCCCCAGCATTTT; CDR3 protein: CASSHTGNSNQPQHF
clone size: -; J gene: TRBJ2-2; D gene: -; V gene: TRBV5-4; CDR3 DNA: TGTGCCAGCAGCCTGGGGGTTGGAGAATCCACCGGGGAGCTGTTTTTT; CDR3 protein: CASSLGVGESTGELFF
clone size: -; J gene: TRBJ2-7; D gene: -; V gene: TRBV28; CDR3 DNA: TGTGCCAGCAGTTTATCAACGGGACTCAACGAGCAGTACTTC; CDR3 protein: CASSLSTGLNEQYF
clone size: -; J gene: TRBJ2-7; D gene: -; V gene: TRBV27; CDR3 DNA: TGTGCCAGCAGTTTTATCGCGGGTTACTACGAGCAGTACTTC; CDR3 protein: CASSFIAGYYEQYF
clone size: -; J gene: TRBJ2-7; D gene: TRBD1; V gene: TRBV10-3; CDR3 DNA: TGTGCCATCAGCCCGGGACAGGGGCGGGACGAGCAGTACTTC; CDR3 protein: CAISPGQGRDEQYF
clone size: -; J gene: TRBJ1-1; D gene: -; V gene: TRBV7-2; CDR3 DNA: TGTGCCAGCAGCTTACCCTCAGGGGTCACTGAAGCTTTCTTT; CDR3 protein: CASSLPSGVTEAFF
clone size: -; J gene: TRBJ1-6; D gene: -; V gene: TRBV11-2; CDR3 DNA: TGTGCCAGCAGCTTCGGACAGTTCGGAAATTCACCCCTCCACTTT; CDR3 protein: CASSFGQFGNSPLHF
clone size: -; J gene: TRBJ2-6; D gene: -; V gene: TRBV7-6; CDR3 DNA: TGTGCCAGCAGCTTAGGTCGGAGCTCTGGGGCCAACGTCCTGACTTTC; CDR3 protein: CASSLGRSSGANVLTF
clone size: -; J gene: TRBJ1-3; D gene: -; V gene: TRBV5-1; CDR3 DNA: TGCGCCAGCAGCTATAAATCCGGGACATTGGGAAACACCATATATTTT; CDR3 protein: CASSYKSGTLGNTIYF
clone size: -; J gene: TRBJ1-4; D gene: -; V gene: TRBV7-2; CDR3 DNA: TGTGCCAGCAGCGTCAACGGGGTCCCAACTAATGAAAAACTGTTTTTT; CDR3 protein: CASSVNGVPTNEKLFF
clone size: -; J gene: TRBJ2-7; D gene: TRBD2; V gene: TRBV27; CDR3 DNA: TGTGCCAGCAGTTCAACTAGCGGGAGTTTCCCGTACGAGCAGTACTTC; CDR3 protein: CASSSTSGSFPYEQYF
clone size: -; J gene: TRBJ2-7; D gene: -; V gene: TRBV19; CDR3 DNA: TGTGCCAGTAGTATCTCAGGGGCTTACGAGCAGTACTTC; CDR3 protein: CASSISGAYEQYF
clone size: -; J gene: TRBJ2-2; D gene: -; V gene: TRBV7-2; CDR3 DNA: TGTGCCAGCAGCTTACAGGCAGGGTCGAACACCGGGGAGCTGTTTTTT; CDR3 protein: CASSLQAGSNTGELFF
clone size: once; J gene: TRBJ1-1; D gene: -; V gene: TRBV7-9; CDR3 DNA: TGTGCCAGCAGCTTAGCCAGATTGAACACTGAAGCTTTCTTT; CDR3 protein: CASSLARLNTEAFF
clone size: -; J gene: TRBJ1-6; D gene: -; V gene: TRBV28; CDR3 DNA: TGTGCCAGCAGTTCAGGGTACTCACCCCTCCACTTT; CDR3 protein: CASSSGYSPLHF
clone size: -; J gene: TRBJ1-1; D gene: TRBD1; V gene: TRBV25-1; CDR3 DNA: TGTGCCAGCAGTGACGTAGGGACAGGGGAAACTGAAGCTTTCTTT; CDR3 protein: CASSDVGTGETEAFF
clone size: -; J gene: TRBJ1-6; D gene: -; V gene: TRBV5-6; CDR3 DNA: TGTGCCAGCAGCTTGCCTCGGGAGCTTATTAATTCACCCCTCCACTTT; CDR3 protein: CASSLPRELINSPLHF
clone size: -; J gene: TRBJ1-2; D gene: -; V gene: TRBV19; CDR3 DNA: TGTGCCAGTACCCCCTGGGGGGGCGCTACCCTCCTCTATGGCTACACCTTC; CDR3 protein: CASTPWGGATLLYGYTF
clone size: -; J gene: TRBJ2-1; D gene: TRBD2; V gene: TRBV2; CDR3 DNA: TGTGCCAGCAGTTTTACTAGCGGGAGGGCCGTTGTGAATGAGCAGTTCTTC; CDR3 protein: CASSFTSGRAVVNEQFF
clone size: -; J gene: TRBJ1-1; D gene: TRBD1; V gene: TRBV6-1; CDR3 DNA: TGTGCCAGCAGTGACAGGGGGCGTGGAACTGAAGCTTTCTTT; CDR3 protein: CASSDRGRGTEAFF
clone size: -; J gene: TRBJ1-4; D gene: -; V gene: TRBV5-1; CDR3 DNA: TGCGCCAGCAGCGTTCGCCCCGACAGTAGGAATGAAAAACTGTTTTTT; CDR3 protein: CASSVRPDSRNEKLFF
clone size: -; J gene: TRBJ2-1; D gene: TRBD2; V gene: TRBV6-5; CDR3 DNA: TGTGCCAGCAGTTTAGCGGGGCCCCTTTACAATGAGCAGTTCTTC; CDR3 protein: CASSLAGPLYNEQFF
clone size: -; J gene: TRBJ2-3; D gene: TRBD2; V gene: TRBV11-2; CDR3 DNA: TGTGCCAGCAGCTTAGGACTAGCGGGAGCAGATACGCAGTATTTT; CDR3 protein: CASSLGLAGADTQYF
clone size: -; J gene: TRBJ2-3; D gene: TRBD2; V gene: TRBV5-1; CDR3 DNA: TGCGCCAGCAGCTTGGGGGGACTAGCGGGGACTGGCACAGATACGCAGTATTTT; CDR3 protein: CASSLGGLAGTGTDTQYF
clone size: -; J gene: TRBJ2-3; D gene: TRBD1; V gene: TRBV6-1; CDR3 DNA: TGTGCCAGCAGCTACGCAGGGGGCGTCGCAGATACGCAGTATTTT; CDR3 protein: CASSYAGGVADTQYF
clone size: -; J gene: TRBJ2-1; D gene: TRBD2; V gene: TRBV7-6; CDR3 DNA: TGTGCCAGCAGCTTTGGACTAGTAGGCAATGAGCAGTTCTTC; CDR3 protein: CASSFGLVGNEQFF
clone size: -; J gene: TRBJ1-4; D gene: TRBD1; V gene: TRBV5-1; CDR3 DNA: TGCGCCAGCAGCCTGACAGGGGGGACCCTATTTGAAAAACTGTTTTTT; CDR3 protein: CASSLTGGTLFEKLFF